The 14 T cell receptor beta chains below were found in one sample sequenced in a study of blood T cell repertoires in COVID-19. Profiled with immunoSEQ multiplex PCR; TCRdb holds only in-frame clones, not every one. The profile shows 150,000 or so clones, around 84% of them singletons. Sequencing input: peripheral blood. These receptors were obtained from an elderly man with acute or convalescent COVID-19.

The genes are TRBV6-1 and TRBJ1-2; D uncertain. CDR1 MNHNS and CDR2 SASEGT come from the germline V gene. The CDR3 runs to 13 residues. The ends were cut back, 3 bases at V and 4 bases at J, with 9 bases in the middle. In DNA form, the CDR3 reads TGTGCCAGCAGTGACAGATACCTCTATGGCTACACCTTC. Protein sequence: CASSDRYLYGYTF.

As for this clone: Additional DNA sequences in this sample encode the identical CDR3. The V call is TRBV30, the J call TRBJ2-3; TRBD1 aligns across 9 bases. V lost 3 bases to trimming and J lost 3 bases; unmatched junction nucleotides: 4. Germline V gene data show CDR1 as GTSNPN and CDR2 as SVGIG (reference sequence). The CDR3 loop spans 14 amino acids. The CDR3 DNA reads TGTGCCTGGAGGGACAGGGGCTTAACAGATACGCAGTATTTT. The encoded protein is CAWRDRGLTDTQYF. Looking up the rest from reference TRBV30 and TRBJ2-3 gives the full variable domain: SQTIHQWPATLVQPVGSPLSLECTVEGTSNPNLYWYRQAAGRGLQLLFYSVGIGQISSEVPQNLSASRPQDRQFILSSKKLLLSDSGFYLCAWRDRGLTDTQYFGPGTRLTVL.

This clone was recorded a few times. V and J are TRBV6-2 or TRBV6-3 and TRBJ1-5, with D possibly TRBD1 on 6 matching bases. V shed 2 bases and J shed 2 bases, with 13 bases lying between them. Germline V gene lookup returns CDR1 MNHEY and CDR2 SVGEGT. The CDR3 is 16 amino acids. CDR3 protein: CASSYGLRQGNQPQHF. CDR3 in DNA: TGTGCCAGCAGTTACGGCCTCAGACAGGGCAATCAGCCCCAGCATTTT.

The chain recombines TRBV10-3 with TRBJ2-1, with 10 bases aligning to TRBD1. Germline trimming cut 9 bases from V and 2 bases from J; bases unmatched to any gene: 7. CDR1 is ENHRY, CDR2 SYGVKD, per germline. The CDR3 is 15 amino acids. The CDR3 loop reads CAIGQGVPPYNEQFF. Written as DNA, the CDR3 is TGTGCCATTGGACAGGGGGTCCCTCCCTACAATGAGCAGTTCTTC.

This clone was detected a few times. V is TRBV7-8 and J is TRBJ1-5; D call uncertain. The CDR3 spans 18 residues. CDR1 and CDR2 (germline): SGHVS, FQNEAQ. V was trimmed by 5 bases and J by 0 bases, leaving 20 bases between them. The CDR3 nucleotides read TGTGCCAGCAGCCAACTTAATAGAGAGGCATATAGCAATCAGCCCCAGCATTTT. Amino acids: CASSQLNREAYSNQPQHF.

This chain connects TRBV29-1 to TRBJ1-5; D is unclear. Germline CDR1 reads SQVTM; CDR2 reads ANQGSEA. The CDR3 has 13 amino acids. Trimming removed 6 bases from V and 0 bases from J, with 9 bases in between. The CDR3 nucleotides read TGCAGCGTCGTGACAAATAGCAATCAGCCCCAGCATTTT. Protein sequence: CSVVTNSNQPQHF.

The gene calls are TRBV14 and TRBJ1-6, with D possibly TRBD1 on 5 matching bases. CDR3 size: 13 residues. The germline gives CDR1 SGHDN, CDR2 FVKESK. V lost 7 bases to trimming and J lost 9 bases, with 13 bases between them. CDR3 loop: CASTHSRASPLHF. The DNA of the CDR3 is TGTGCCAGCACCCACTCCAGGGCTTCACCCCTCCACTTT.

The chain joins TRBV5-1 to TRBJ2-2; 9 bases are shared with TRBD2. In germline, CDR1 is SGHRS, CDR2 YFSETQ. Trimming took 2 bases from V and 6 from J; bases not matched to a gene: 14. This CDR3 contains 18 residues. CDR3 DNA: TGCGCCAGCAGCTTCGCGCCTTCGGCGGGGGGGCCGGCCGGGGAGCTGTTTTTT. Residues: CASSFAPSAGGPAGELFF.

J is TRBJ1-1 and V is TRBV27, with D perhaps matching TRBD1 (6 bases). The CDR3 covers 14 residues. V was shortened by 4 bases and J by 5 bases, with 14 bases between the two germline ends. The V gene's germline CDR1 is MNHEY and CDR2 SMNVEV (reference sequence). The CDR3 loop reads CASSSQGPVTEAFF. As DNA, the CDR3 is TGTGCCAGCAGTTCACAGGGCCCCGTGACTGAAGCTTTCTTT.

The chain uses TRBV5-4 and TRBJ2-1; possible D gene TRBD1, 5 bases. CDR1 is SGHNT and CDR2 is YYREEE in the germline V gene (reference sequence). V lost 3 bases and J 9 bases, leaving 16 bases between the germline ends. The CDR3 covers 14 residues. As DNA, the CDR3 is TGTGCCAGCAGCTCTAGACAGACGTGGACTGAGCAGTTCTTC. It encodes CASSSRQTWTEQFF.

The rearrangement joins TRBV24-1 to TRBJ1-5; 8 bases are a match to TRBD1. The V gene's germline CDR1 is KGHDR and CDR2 SFDVKD. Unmatched junction bases numbered 5, after V lost 4 bases and J lost 4 bases. The CDR3 is 15 amino acids. The CDR3 DNA is TGTGCCACCAGTGACGGGACAGGTCCTAATCAGCCCCAGCATTTT. Amino acids: CATSDGTGPNQPQHF.

The gene calls are TRBV5-6 and TRBJ1-2, with a weak D call TRBD1 (6 bases). Germline V gene sequence: CDR1 SGHDT, CDR2 YYEEEE. Trimming removed 4 bases from V and 5 bases from J, with 15 bases in between. CDR3 length: 14 residues. CDR3 residues: CASSEMTGQYGYTF. The CDR3 region has the DNA TGTGCCAGCAGCGAAATGACAGGACAATATGGCTACACCTTC. Full variable domain (rest looked up from reference TRBV5-6 and TRBJ1-2): DAGVTQSPTHLIKTRGQQVTLRCSPKSGHDTVSWYQQALGQGPQFIFQYYEEEERQRGNFPDRFSGHQFPNYSSELNVNALLLGDSALYLCASSEMTGQYGYTFGSGTRLTVV.

The rearrangement links TRBV4-3 to TRBJ1-6; TRBD1 is a possible D gene (6 bases). CDR1 and CDR2 (germline): LGHNA, YSLEER. V was cut by 0 bases and J by 10 bases, with 13 bases left in between. CDR3 size: 15 residues. The CDR3 spells CASSQEPTGNSPLHF. Written as DNA, the CDR3 is TGCGCCAGCAGCCAAGAGCCAACAGGGAACTCACCCCTCCACTTT.

The rearrangement uses TRBV6-6 and TRBJ2-5; 8 positions match TRBD1. Germline V gene sequence: CDR1 MNHNY, CDR2 SVGAGI (reference sequence). CDR3 size: 14 residues. V was pared by 5 bases and J by 2 bases, with 4 bases of the junction left unmatched. CDR3 bases: TGTGCCAGCAGTCCCGGACAGGGACAAGAGACCCAGTACTTC. Its translation: CASSPGQGQETQYF.